This T cell receptor (beta chain) emerged from a study of cytomegalovirus exposure and HLA in healthy donors. Study information: Caucasian-associated ancestry cluster membership applied to 75% to 85% of several hundred genotyped donors.

Use of 60 Vbeta and 13 Jbeta primers characterized the PCR. As handled by the study authors: As a later analysis found, there were 78 million or so unique TCR beta chains, of which some 10 million were shared. TCRdb's table, derived via immunoSEQ multiplex PCR, lists solely in-frame clones and lacks some. The V and J calls and the clone size are those of that table, but D and trimming were determined from the DNA. The sample shows some 76,000 clones, approximately 88% of them seen only once. Study-level points and caveats: Researchers reported that three CMV-associated chains were confirmed in vitro as CMV antigen-specific. There were some public TCRs occurring in many donors, but most TCR sequences were rare.

Germline values: CDR1 SGHKS, CDR2 YYEKEE (reference sequence). This CDR3 has 16 amino acids. The junction had 6 bases not matched to a gene; V was cut back by 0 bases and J by 3 bases. Regarding this clone: Its cognate antigen is unknown.

The chain joins TRBV5-5 to TRBJ2-1; TRBD1 agrees at 7 bases. The TCR comes from a woman aged 45-65 years in good health and CMV-seronegative. The sample taken for sequencing was PBMCs. CDR3 loop: CASSLALGQSYNEQFF. The CDR3 DNA sequence: TGTGCCAGCAGCTTGGCATTGGGACAGAGCTACAATGAGCAGTTCTTC.